These T cell receptor beta chains were read from a single sample in a study of cytomegalovirus exposure and HLA in healthy donors. Sequencing was performed with immunoSEQ multiplex PCR; in TCRdb, only in-frame clones are kept and a portion is missing. The top ten hold over 9.5% of the sample, which has some 92,000 clones, under 85% seen once. The source material was PBMCs. Receptor source: a man in his late teens or twenties in good health and CMV-seropositive. Both conserved end residues are part of each CDR3. The D gene is left open where the match is weak. Clone sizes are given selectively: once, few, many, or a class where the clone is expanded.

TRBJ1-1,TRBV5-1,17,NA,NA,CASSGRRGRRANTEAFF,TGCGCCAGCAGCGGGCGCAGAGGGAGAAGGGCGAACACTGAAGCTTTCTTT
TRBJ2-5,TRBV7-7,14,NA,once,CASSLVASQETQYF,TGTGCCAGCAGCTTAGTAGCGTCCCAAGAGACCCAGTACTTC
TRBJ1-6,TRBV7-9,16,NA,NA,CASSHGYPGSNSPLHF,TGTGCCAGCAGCCACGGATATCCGGGATCGAATTCACCCCTCCACTTT
TRBJ1-5,TRBV27,15,TRBD1,NA,CASSLDRQGHQPQHF,TGTGCCAGCAGTCTAGACCGACAGGGTCATCAGCCCCAGCATTTT
TRBJ2-5,TRBV19,12,NA,NA,CASSSGWETQYF,TGTGCCAGTAGTTCGGGGTGGGAGACCCAGTACTTC
TRBJ1-1,TRBV30,14,NA,NA,CASGDPTGLPEAFF,TGTGCCTCAGGAGATCCTACAGGGCTCCCTGAAGCTTTCTTT
TRBJ1-2,TRBV30,11,NA,NA,CAWTGTYGYTF,TGTGCCTGGACCGGGACTTATGGCTACACCTTC
TRBJ1-1,TRBV28,16,TRBD1,NA,CASIRDRGDMNTEAFF,TGTGCCAGCATTCGCGACAGGGGGGACATGAACACTGAAGCTTTCTTT
TRBJ1-2,TRBV5-1,16,TRBD1,NA,CASSTDRGHTFYGYTF,TGCGCCAGCAGCACGGACAGGGGTCACACCTTCTATGGCTACACCTTC
TRBJ1-5,TRBV2,18,TRBD1,NA,CASSENQGAMYSNQPQHF,TGTGCCAGCAGTGAGAATCAGGGGGCGATGTACAGCAATCAGCCCCAGCATTTT
TRBJ1-5,TRBV6-1,14,NA,NA,CASSEISNTQPQHF,TGTGCCAGCAGTGAAATCAGTAACACTCAGCCCCAGCATTTT
TRBJ1-3,TRBV2,14,NA,NA,CASSEFDSGNTIYF,TGTGCCAGCAGTGAATTTGACAGTGGAAACACCATATATTTT
TRBJ1-1,TRBV7-9,16,TRBD1,once,CASSPGQGAQGTEAFF,TGTGCCAGCAGCCCGGGACAGGGGGCGCAAGGCACTGAAGCTTTCTTT
TRBJ2-5,TRBV11-2,13,NA,NA,CASSYLGGRTQYF,TGTGCCAGCAGCTACTTGGGGGGTAGGACCCAGTACTTC
TRBJ1-2,TRBV27,13,TRBD1,NA,CASGRTGGYGYTF,TGTGCCAGCGGCCGGACAGGGGGCTATGGCTACACCTTC
TRBJ1-3,TRBV28,12,NA,few,CASSFDRDTIYF,TGTGCCAGCAGTTTTGACCGGGACACCATATATTTT
TRBJ2-2,TRBV10-3,19,TRBD1,NA,CAITGTASLTASNTGELFF,TGTGCCATCACCGGGACAGCCAGCCTCACAGCTTCGAACACCGGGGAGCTGTTTTTT
TRBJ1-2,TRBV5-1,14,TRBD1,NA,CASSRDRVEYGYTF,TGCGCCAGCAGCCGGGACAGGGTTGAGTATGGCTACACCTTC
TRBJ2-7,TRBV2,13,NA,NA,CASSKSTSYEQYF,TGTGCCAGCAGTAAATCGACTTCCTACGAGCAGTACTTC